This is a list of T cell receptor beta chains from one sample in a study of blood T cells in healthy people across ages. A single record per CDR3 protein comes from TCRdb applying MiXCR to the 5' RACE reads. The sample comprises around 1,800,000 distinct CDR3 sequences, roughly two fifths of which are singletons, and approximately 22% rests with the top ten. Sequencing was performed on blood. These receptor sequences come from a human donor in good health. CDR3s include the opening cysteine and the closing phenylalanine or tryptophan. A D gene is named only where the DNA matches it firmly. A clone size is listed for some rows: how often the clone was seen (once, few, many), or a class if it is expanded.

D gene,clone size,V gene,J gene,CDR3 DNA,CDR3 protein
TRBD1,many,TRBV18,TRBJ2-6,TGCGCCAGCAGCCAAACAGGGGGCTCTGGGGCCAACGTCCTGACTTTC,CASSQTGGSGANVLTF
TRBD1,-,TRBV12-5,TRBJ1-5,TGTGTTAGTGAACCCCCGGGACAGGGCAATCAGCCCCAGCATTTT,CVSEPPGQGNQPQHF
-,many,TRBV7-2,TRBJ1-2,TGTGCCAGCAGCTTGGCGGCCGGGGGCTACACCTTC,CASSLAAGGYTF
TRBD2,-,TRBV11-2,TRBJ2-7,TGTGCCAGCAGCTCCCTGCGGGGGGCGAGCTCCTACGAGCAGTACTTC,CASSSLRGASSYEQYF
TRBD1,few,TRBV19,TRBJ2-7,TGTGCCAGTAGTATGAACAGGGGCGAGCAGTACTTC,CASSMNRGEQYF
TRBD1,few,TRBV6-1,TRBJ1-2,TGTGCCAGCAGTGGAGGACAGGGGGCTTATGGCTACACCTTC,CASSGGQGAYGYTF
-,-,TRBV28,TRBJ1-4,TGTGCCAGCAGCCTACAGCAATGGAATGAAAAACTGTTTTTT,CASSLQQWNEKLFF
-,few,TRBV7-9,TRBJ1-1,TGTGCCAGCAGCTTGTGGATGAGGAACACTGAAGCTTTCTTT,CASSLWMRNTEAFF
TRBD1,-,TRBV6-6,TRBJ1-2,TGTGCCAGCAGAGACGACAGGGGGGATGGCTACACCTTC,CASRDDRGDGYTF
TRBD1,-,TRBV7-8,TRBJ2-7,TGTGCCAGCAGCTTGAAGGGGGACAGCAGGGCCTACGAGCAGTACTTC,CASSLKGDSRAYEQYF
TRBD2,-,TRBV7-2,TRBJ2-1,TGTGCCAGCAAGAGAGCGGGGCCCAATGAGCAGTTCTTC,CASKRAGPNEQFF
TRBD2,few,TRBV7-2,TRBJ2-3,TGTGCCAGCAGCATAAGACTAGCGGGGGGCTCTGATACGCAGTATTTT,CASSIRLAGGSDTQYF
-,-,TRBV6-2/TRBV6-3,TRBJ2-3,TGTGCCAGCAGTTTTCAAACGGGACACCGGTTTCCAGATACGCAGTATTTT,CASSFQTGHRFPDTQYF
TRBD2,-,TRBV7-9,TRBJ2-1,TGTGCCGGCAGCTTAGGGACTAGCGGGGGTGATAGCTACAATGAGCAGTTCTTC,CAGSLGTSGGDSYNEQFF
-,-,TRBV6-5,TRBJ1-1,TGTACCAGCAGTTACTCGGAGGAGGGCTACACTGAAGCTTTCTTT,CTSSYSEEGYTEAFF
-,-,TRBV15,TRBJ2-7,TGTGCCACCAGCATCGAAACCACGGTCTGGGGGGCCTACGAGCAGTACTTC,CATSIETTVWGAYEQYF
-,many,TRBV6-4,TRBJ2-3,TGTGCCAGCAGTGACTCGGTCGGGGGCACAGATACGCAGTATTTT,CASSDSVGGTDTQYF
-,-,TRBV14,TRBJ2-1,TGTGCCAGCAGCCAAGTTACAGTTTACAATGAGCAGTTCTTC,CASSQVTVYNEQFF
-,-,TRBV28,TRBJ1-1,TGTGCCAGCCAGACTCCGGCGAACACTGAAGCTTTCTTT,CASQTPANTEAFF
-,-,TRBV20-1,TRBJ1-2,TGCAGTGCTAGAATGGTGGGGGGCTATGGCTACACCTTC,CSARMVGGYGYTF
TRBD2,-,TRBV27,TRBJ2-5,TGTGCCAGCAGTTCGTCCGGGACTAGCGGGGGGGGACGTGGAGAGACCCAGTACTTC,CASSSSGTSGGGRGETQYF
TRBD1,-,TRBV12-5,TRBJ2-6,TGTGCTAGTGGAACCTGGGACAGGGAGCCTCAGGGGGCCAACGTCCTGACTTTC,CASGTWDREPQGANVLTF
-,-,TRBV18,TRBJ2-3,TGTGCCAGTTCTCCTGCGGACCAGCCAGATACGCAGTATTTT,CASSPADQPDTQYF
-,-,TRBV9,TRBJ2-7,TGTGCCAGCACCGAGAGGCCTTTGGGCTACGAGCAGTACTTC,CASTERPLGYEQYF
-,-,TRBV9,TRBJ2-7,TGTGCCAGCAGCGCAGACCTCGAGAGCGAGCAGTACTTC,CASSADLESEQYF
-,few,TRBV6-5,TRBJ1-4,TGTGCCAGCAGTTACAATCGTGGAGTAGGGGGAAAAGAAAAACTGTTTTTT,CASSYNRGVGGKEKLFF
-,-,TRBV4-2,TRBJ2-5,TGTGCCAGCAGCGCGAAGGGAGCCCTCGAGACCCAGTACTTC,CASSAKGALETQYF
TRBD2,few,TRBV28,TRBJ2-4,TGTGCCAGCAGCGACGGGGGGGCCAAAAACATTCAGTACTTC,CASSDGGAKNIQYF
-,-,TRBV20-1,TRBJ1-2,TGCAGTGCTAGCCCCAGGGTGAATCCTCCTACTAACTATGGCTACACCTTC,CSASPRVNPPTNYGYTF
-,few,TRBV7-6,TRBJ2-7,TGTGCCAGCAGCTTAGCAAGGGGGGGCCCCTACGAGCAGTACTTC,CASSLARGGPYEQYF
TRBD1,-,TRBV5-5,TRBJ2-7,TGTGCCAGCAGCTTGTACCGGACAGGGGCGACCCGACCCTCCTACGAGCAGTACTTC,CASSLYRTGATRPSYEQYF
-,-,TRBV6-5,TRBJ2-5,TGTGCCAGTACCCCTCGTACAGGGATACAAGAGACCCAGTACTTC,CASTPRTGIQETQYF
-,-,TRBV11-2,TRBJ1-1,TGTGCCAGCAGCTTAGGGCGCGTAGCTTTCTTT,CASSLGRVAFF
TRBD1,few,TRBV10-3,TRBJ1-2,TGTGCCACTACGACATCGACAGGGGACTATGGCTACACCTTC,CATTTSTGDYGYTF
TRBD2,few,TRBV7-2,TRBJ2-3,TGTGCCAGCAGCCAGAGGACTAGCGGGGGTACAGATACGCAGTATTTT,CASSQRTSGGTDTQYF
-,-,TRBV11-2,TRBJ2-3,TGTGCCAGCAGCTTAGGAGCTTCTTCCACAGATACGCAGTATTTT,CASSLGASSTDTQYF
-,-,TRBV9,TRBJ1-1,TGTGCCAGCAGCGTCGGGGCGCGGACTGAAGCTTTCTTT,CASSVGARTEAFF
-,few,TRBV7-2,TRBJ2-7,TGTGCCAGCTCCGGGACATTCCCCTACGAGCAGTACTTC,CASSGTFPYEQYF
TRBD1,-,TRBV7-6,TRBJ1-4,TGTGCCAGCAGCTCGAGGGGACAGTTTAATGAAAAACTGTTTTTT,CASSSRGQFNEKLFF
TRBD2,-,TRBV2,TRBJ2-3,TGTGCCAGCCGGAGGGCTAGCGGGGGGGTGGCAGATACGCAGTATTTT,CASRRASGGVADTQYF
-,-,TRBV24-1,TRBJ2-1,TGTGCCACCAGGGGGCGAGTTGACAATGAGCAGTTCTTC,CATRGRVDNEQFF
TRBD2,-,TRBV20-1,TRBJ2-5,TGCAGTGCTAGAGACCGGACTGCACTAGCGGGGGGGCGTACGACCCAGTACTTC,CSARDRTALAGGRTTQYF
TRBD1,once,TRBV4-3,TRBJ2-7,TGCGCCAGCAGCCAACTAAGATTCCGGGACAGTCCCTACGAGCGGTACTTC,CASSQLRFRDSPYERYF
-,-,TRBV29-1,TRBJ2-7,TGCAGCGTTGAAGATGATCGCGATTACGTAGTGCAGTACTTC,CSVEDDRDYVVQYF
TRBD1,few,TRBV28,TRBJ2-7,TGTGCCAGCAGCCCCCAACAGGGGTTTTTCGAGCAGTACTTC,CASSPQQGFFEQYF
TRBD2,-,TRBV20-1,TRBJ2-1,TGCAGTGCTCTCAAGAACAGCGGGGGGGCCTTATCCTACAATGAGCAGTTCTTC,CSALKNSGGALSYNEQFF
-,-,TRBV7-2,TRBJ2-5,TGTGTCAGCAGCTCGGGCTTCACTACAGGAGAATCCCAGTACTTC,CVSSSGFTTGESQYF
-,few,TRBV7-6,TRBJ2-7,TGTGCCAGCAGCTTGGGCGGGGGCCAGGACGAGCAGTACTTC,CASSLGGGQDEQYF
-,few,TRBV20-1,TRBJ2-7,TGCAGTGCTAGTCAGGGTGAAACTTACGAGCAGTACTTC,CSASQGETYEQYF